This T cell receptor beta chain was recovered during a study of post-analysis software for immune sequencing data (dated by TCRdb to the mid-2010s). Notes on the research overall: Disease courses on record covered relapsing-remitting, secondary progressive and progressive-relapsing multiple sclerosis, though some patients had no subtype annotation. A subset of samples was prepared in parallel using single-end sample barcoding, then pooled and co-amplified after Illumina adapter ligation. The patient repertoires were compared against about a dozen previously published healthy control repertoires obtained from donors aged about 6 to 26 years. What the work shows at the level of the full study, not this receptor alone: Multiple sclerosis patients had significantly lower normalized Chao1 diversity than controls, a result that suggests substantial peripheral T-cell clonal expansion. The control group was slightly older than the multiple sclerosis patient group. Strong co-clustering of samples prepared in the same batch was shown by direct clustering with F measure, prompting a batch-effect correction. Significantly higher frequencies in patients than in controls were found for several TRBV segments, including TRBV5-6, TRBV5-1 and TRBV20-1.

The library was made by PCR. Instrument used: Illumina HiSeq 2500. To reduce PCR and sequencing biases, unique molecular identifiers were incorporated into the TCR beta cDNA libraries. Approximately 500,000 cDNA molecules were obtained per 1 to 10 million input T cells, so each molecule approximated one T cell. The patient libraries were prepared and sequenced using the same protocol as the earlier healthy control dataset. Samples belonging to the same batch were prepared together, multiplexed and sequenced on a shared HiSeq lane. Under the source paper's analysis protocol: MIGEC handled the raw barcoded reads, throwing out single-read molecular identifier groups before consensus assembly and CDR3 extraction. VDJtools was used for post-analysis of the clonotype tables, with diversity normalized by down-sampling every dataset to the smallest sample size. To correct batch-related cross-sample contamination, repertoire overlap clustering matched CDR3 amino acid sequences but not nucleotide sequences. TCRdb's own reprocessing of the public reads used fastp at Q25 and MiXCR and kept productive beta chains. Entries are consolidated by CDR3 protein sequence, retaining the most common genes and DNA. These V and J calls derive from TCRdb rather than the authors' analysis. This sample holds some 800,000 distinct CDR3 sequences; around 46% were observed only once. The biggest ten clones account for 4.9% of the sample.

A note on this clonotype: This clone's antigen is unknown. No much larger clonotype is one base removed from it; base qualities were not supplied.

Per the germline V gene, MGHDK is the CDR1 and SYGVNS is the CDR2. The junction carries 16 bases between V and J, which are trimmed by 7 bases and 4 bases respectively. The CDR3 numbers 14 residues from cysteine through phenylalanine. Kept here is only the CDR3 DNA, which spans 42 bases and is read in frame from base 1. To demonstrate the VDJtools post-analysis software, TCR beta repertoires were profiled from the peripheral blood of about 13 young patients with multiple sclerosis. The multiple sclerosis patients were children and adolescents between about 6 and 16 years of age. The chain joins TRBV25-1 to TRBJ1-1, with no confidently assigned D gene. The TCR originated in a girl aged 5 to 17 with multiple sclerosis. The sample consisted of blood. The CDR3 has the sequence CASNPRWGSTEAFF. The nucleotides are TGTGCCAGCAACCCCCGGTGGGGAAGCACTGAAGCTTTCTTT.